This T cell receptor beta chain came from a study of molecular identifiers for immune sequencing clone quantification. Turning to the study itself: Five portions were made in replicates from RNA of approximately 22,000 or 94,000 naive CD8 cells, and four underwent sequencing.

Bulk TCR library preparation followed previously described methods with listed TCR primers. One entry per CDR3 protein, called by TCRdb with MiXCR from the PCR reads. The data show 100,000 or so distinct CDR3 sequences, 35% seen once. Germline loops: CDR1 SGHDT, CDR2 YYEEEE. V shed 5 bases and J shed 6 bases, with 20 bases lying between them. This CDR3 comprises 15 residues. Study results and limitations: Spiked Jurkat TCR RNA equivalent to one cell reportedly surfaced among roughly 1 million naive cells.

As for this clonotype: Its specificity is not known.

Material: naive CD8+ T cells from blood, with Jurkat cell RNA spiked in. As for subset: FACS-sorted CD8+CD4-CCR7+CD45RA+ naive T cells. The gene calls are TRBV5-6 and TRBJ1-1, with D unclear. The receptor was isolated from a human donor in good health. Some libraries in this study had Jurkat cell RNA spiked in. CDR3 amino acids: CASRITSRKRSEAFF. CDR3 nucleotide sequence: TGTGCCAGCAGAATTACAAGCCGAAAGAGATCTGAAGCTTTCTTT.